The 14 T cell receptor beta chains presented below share a single source sample, sequenced in a study of T cell responses to AZD1222 COVID-19 vaccine. Sequencing was performed with immunoSEQ multiplex PCR; in TCRdb, only in-frame clones are kept and a portion is missing. The sample comprises roughly 120,000 clones, more than 70% of which are singletons, and 3.5% to 5% rests with the top ten. The source material was peripheral blood, sampled 28 days after the second AZD1222 dose. These receptors were collected from an adult who received the AZD1222 COVID-19 vaccine.

The chain combines TRBV9 with TRBJ2-5, with D uncertain. The CDR3 consists of 13 residues. Trimming cost V 0 bases and J 7 bases, with 10 bases left between them. Germline lookup yields CDR1 SGDLS and CDR2 YYNGEE. The CDR3 loop reads CASSVEPSGTQYF. CDR3 in DNA: TGTGCCAGCAGCGTAGAACCGTCGGGGACCCAGTACTTC.

The chain is built from TRBV4-1 and TRBJ2-2; TRBD1 aligns across 8 bases. Germline V gene data show CDR1 as MGHRA and CDR2 as YSYEKL. J gave up 5 bases and V 6 bases, and 11 bases lay outside the gene matches. This CDR3 comprises 16 residues. The CDR3 coding sequence is TGCGCCAGCAGGGTCTCAGGGGGCAGTGGGACCGGGGAGCTGTTTTTT. Protein sequence: CASRVSGGSGTGELFF.

V usage is TRBV5-1 and J usage is TRBJ1-5, with TRBD1 matching over 7 bases. Losses at the gene ends were 0 bases for V and 6 bases for J; bases not matched to a gene: 3. Germline V gives CDR1 SGHRS, CDR2 YFSETQ. CDR3 length equals 14 residues. The CDR3 is CASSLGTGRQPQHF. In DNA form, the CDR3 reads TGCGCCAGCAGCTTGGGGACAGGACGTCAGCCCCAGCATTTT.

V and J are TRBV2 and TRBJ1-4; 8 bases match TRBD1. With 7 bases clipped from V and 8 bases from J, the junction kept 6 bases outside the gene matches. CDR1 and CDR2 (germline): SNHLY, FYNNEI. The CDR3 length is 13 residues. The CDR3 DNA follows: TGTGCCAGCACCGTACAGGGGGGGGAAAAACTGTTTTTT. Protein sequence: CASTVQGGEKLFF.

This chain joins TRBV5-4 and TRBJ2-7; 8 positions match TRBD2. Germline trimming cut 3 bases from V and 3 bases from J; bases unmatched to any gene: 5. Germline loops: CDR1 SGHNT, CDR2 YYREEE (reference sequence). The CDR3 spans 14 residues. The DNA for the CDR3 is TGTGCCAGCAGCTCGGGACTAGAAAGCTACGAGCAGTACTTC. Protein sequence: CASSSGLESYEQYF.

This rearrangement joins TRBV6-5 to TRBJ2-1; 7 bases match TRBD1. CDR3 length: 13 residues. V lost 6 bases and J lost 7; bases outside the gene matches: 6. Germline CDR1 is MNHEY and CDR2 is SVGAGI. The CDR3 region is CASRTGKGNEQFF. The CDR3 DNA is TGTGCCAGCAGGACAGGGAAGGGTAATGAGCAGTTCTTC.

This clone was seen once. The chain is built from TRBV5-5 and TRBJ1-1; tentatively, D is TRBD1 (5 bases). Germline CDR1 and CDR2: SGHKS and YYEKEE (reference sequence). V lost 4 bases to trimming and J lost 3 bases, with 13 bases between them. The CDR3 is 14 residues long. The CDR3 bases are TGTGCCAGCAGCATTGGGGGAGGGGACACTGAAGCTTTCTTT. It specifies CASSIGGGDTEAFF.

V is TRBV3-1 (or the pseudogene TRBV3-2) and J is TRBJ2-3; TRBD2 matches 10 bases. This CDR3 is 16 amino acids long. Germline V gene data show CDR1 as LGHDT and CDR2 as YNNKEL (reference sequence). V lost 3 bases, J lost 0 bases, and 3 bases stayed unmatched. CDR3 sequence reads: CASSHKAGGSTDTQYF. The DNA for the CDR3 is TGTGCCAGCAGCCATAAAGCGGGGGGGAGCACAGATACGCAGTATTTT.

Of note for this clone: Other DNA sequences within the sample encode an identical CDR3. The chain carries TRBV27 and TRBJ2-7, with 9 bases matching TRBD2. Unmatched junction bases numbered 2, after V lost 2 bases and J lost 0 bases. CDR1 is MNHEY, CDR2 SMNVEV, per germline (reference sequence). The CDR3 has 15 residues. The CDR3 bases are TGTGCCAGCAGTTTAGGCGGGGGGGCCTCCTACGAGCAGTACTTC. Translation: CASSLGGGASYEQYF.

The gene calls are TRBV6-5 and TRBJ1-2; D gene unclear. Trimming cost V 4 bases and J 5 bases, with 11 bases left between them. Germline CDR1 reads MNHEY; CDR2 reads SVGAGI. This CDR3 is built from 13 residues. CDR3 DNA: TGTGCCAGCAGTTCTACGACCGGTTATGGCTACACCTTC. Protein sequence: CASSSTTGYGYTF.

The V gene is TRBV5-4, the J gene TRBJ2-5; TRBD2 matches 11 bases. V dropped 4 bases and J dropped 2; count of bases not matched to a gene: 4. The CDR3 is 15 residues long. Per the germline V gene, CDR1 is SGHNT and CDR2 is YYREEE (reference sequence). CDR3: CASSKGLADQETQYF. Here the CDR3 DNA reads TGTGCCAGCAGCAAGGGACTAGCGGATCAAGAGACCCAGTACTTC.

The rearrangement joins TRBV7-9 to TRBJ2-5; TRBD2 matches at 7 bases. The V and J ends lost 6 bases and 2 bases, in that order; junction bases with no gene match: 6. Germline loops: CDR1 SEHNR, CDR2 FQNEAQ (reference sequence). This CDR3 comprises 14 residues. CDR3 amino acids: CASSRGGYQETQYF. CDR3 sequence (DNA): TGTGCCAGCAGTCGGGGAGGGTATCAAGAGACCCAGTACTTC.

The chain is built from TRBV28 and TRBJ2-2, with D unresolved. Deletions cut 5 bases from V and 4 bases from J, with 11 bases between. The CDR3 covers 14 residues. Per germline, CDR1 MDHEN and CDR2 SYDVKM. The DNA for the CDR3 is TGTGCCAGCAGTCCGTCCCCCAGCACCGGGGAGCTGTTTTTT. This sequence encodes CASSPSPSTGELFF.

This chain uses TRBV24-1 with TRBJ1-2; D possibly corresponds to TRBD1 (6 bases). CDR3 length equals 12 residues. The V gene's germline CDR1 is KGHDR and CDR2 SFDVKD. The ends were cut back, 4 bases at V and 9 bases at J, with 11 bases in the middle. The CDR3 spells CATSDPRGSYTF. DNA of the CDR3: TGTGCCACCAGTGACCCCAGGGGTAGCTACACCTTC.